What follows are 8 T cell receptor beta chains derived from one specimen sequenced in a study of blood T cells in healthy people across ages (dated by TCRdb to the mid-2010s). Receptors were amplified or captured by 5' RACE. The sequencing machine was an Illumina HiSeq 2500. A second about 6 to 11 cycle PCR used a sample-barcoded 5' primer and a J-beta primer mix. Clones were called with MiXCR by TCRdb after fastp trimmed the public reads at Q25, and only in-frame beta chains were retained. All rows with the same CDR3 protein become a single entry with the most common DNA and genes. Within this sample are about 1.6 million distinct CDR3 sequences, with 30% to 40% of them counted one time only. The biggest ten clones account for about 11% of the sample. The specimen sequenced was blood. Every receptor here comes from a woman aged 25-40 years in good health.

The chain combines TRBV9 with TRBJ2-3; no reliable D call. This CDR3 region has 14 residues. CDR1 is SGDLS and CDR2 is YYNGEE in the germline V gene. V shed 4 bases and J shed 5 bases, with 14 bases lying between them. The CDR3 DNA reads as TGTGCCAGCAGCTCTCAGACGTGGGAAGATACGCAGTATTTT. Translated, it gives CASSSQTWEDTQYF.

There are a few counts of this clonotype. The gene calls are TRBV7-2 and TRBJ2-1, with D perhaps matching TRBD2 (5 bases). This CDR3 has 17 amino acids. CDR1 is SGHTA and CDR2 is FQGNSA in the germline V gene. V lost 5 bases, J lost 0 bases, and 17 bases lay in between. CDR3 protein: CASSPWTVPSSYNEQFF. Here the CDR3 DNA reads TGTGCCAGCAGCCCCTGGACTGTTCCTTCCTCCTACAATGAGCAGTTCTTC.

At least ten counts were recorded for this clonotype. One end of the junction varies from germline; a read error may be responsible. This chain joins TRBV5-1 and TRBJ2-5, with D perhaps matching TRBD1 (6 bases). The CDR3 totals 13 residues. Germline V lookup: CDR1 SGHRS, CDR2 YFSETQ. CDR3 sequence reads: CASSLGGRETQYF. The CDR3 region has the DNA TGTGCCAGCAGCTTAGGGGGTAGGGAGACCCAGTACTTC.

Comment on this clonotype: Since a much larger clone is just one base distant, this may be a read error. This chain links TRBV21-1 with TRBJ2-1; TRBD1 is the table's D call, not checked against the DNA. TRBV21-1 is a pseudogene. The length of the CDR3 is 14 residues. DNA for the CDR3: TGTGCCAGCAGCAGCCGGGTAGGTGGAGAGACCCAGTTCTTC. It encodes CASSSRVGGETQFF.

The J gene is TRBJ2-2, the V gene TRBV12-3 or TRBV12-4; the match to TRBD2 covers 12 bases. Trimming took 7 bases from V and 4 from J; bases not matched to a gene: 7. This CDR3 has 16 amino acids. The CDR3 region has the DNA TGTGCCAGCACCCCCCTAGCGGGAGGGGGCACCGGGGAGCTGTTTTTT. This sequence encodes CASTPLAGGGTGELFF.

The table lists this clonotype with a few counts. The CDR3 region has the DNA TGTGCCAGCAGCTGGTCAGGGGGCGCGATAATTCAGGAAGACTATGGCTACACCTTC. Its protein is CASSWSGGAIIQEDYGYTF. This sequence joins TRBV7-3 and TRBJ1-2, with TRBD1 identical over 8 bases. Germline trimming cut 4 bases from V and 3 bases from J; bases unmatched to any gene: 19. The CDR3 runs to 19 residues. Germline lookup yields CDR1 SGHTA and CDR2 FQGTGA. Looking up the rest from reference TRBV7-3 and TRBJ1-2 gives the full variable domain: GAGVSQTPSNKVTEKGKYVELRCDPISGHTALYWYRQSLGQGPEFLIYFQGTGAADDSGLPNDRFFAVRPEGSVSTLKIQRTERGDSAVYLCASSWSGGAIIQEDYGYTFGSGTRLTVV.

The DNA for the CDR3 is TGTGCCAGCAGCCTTACTAGCGATTATGAGGCCTACGAGCAGTACTTC. Translated: CASSLTSDYEAYEQYF. The chain couples TRBV5-6 to TRBJ2-5; TRBD2 matches 7 bases. The J call could be wrong; TRBJ2-7 is a better fit for the DNA end. In germline, CDR1 is SGHDT, CDR2 YYEEEE. This CDR3 is built from 16 residues.

V and J are TRBV20-1 and TRBJ2-3; D uncertain. This CDR3 comprises 17 residues. The ends were cut back, 1 base at V and 1 base at J, with 18 bases in the middle. Germline loops: CDR1 DFQATT, CDR2 SNEGSKA (reference sequence). CDR3 amino acids: CSARGYSPSLRTDTQYF. In DNA, the CDR3 is TGCAGTGCTAGAGGATACTCCCCGTCCCTACGCACAGATACGCAGTATTTT.